The TCR beta chain under discussion was sequenced for a study of T cells after somatic rescue of genetic block. The CDR3 is 13 amino acids. The V end lost 6 bases, the J end lost 2 bases, and 11 bases lay between the germline ends. CDR1 and CDR2 (germline): SGHTA, FQGNSA. Repertoires were generated with immunoSEQ multiplex PCR, while TCRdb's copy carries only in-frame clones and drops some. The sample has roughly 51,000 clones, approximately 96% seen once; the top ten hold about 0.076%. The sample comprised peripheral blood mononuclear cells (PBMCs). The sequence came from a child in the first two years of life. The chain joins TRBV7-2 to TRBJ2-7; either TRBD1 or TRBD2 may supply D (5 bases each). CDR3 in amino acids: CASRWDPAYEQYF. CDR3 coding DNA: TGTGCCAGCAGGTGGGACCCCGCCTACGAGCAGTACTTC.